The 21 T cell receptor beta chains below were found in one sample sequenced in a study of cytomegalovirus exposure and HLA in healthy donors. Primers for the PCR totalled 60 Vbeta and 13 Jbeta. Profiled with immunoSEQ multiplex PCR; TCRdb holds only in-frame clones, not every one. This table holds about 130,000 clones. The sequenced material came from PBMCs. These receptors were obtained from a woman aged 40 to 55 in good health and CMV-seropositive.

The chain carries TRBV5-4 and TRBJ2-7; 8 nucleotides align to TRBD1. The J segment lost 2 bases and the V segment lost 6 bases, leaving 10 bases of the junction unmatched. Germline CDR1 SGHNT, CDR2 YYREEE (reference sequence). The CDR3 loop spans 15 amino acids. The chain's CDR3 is CASTQGAGYTYEQYF. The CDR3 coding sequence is TGTGCCAGCACCCAGGGGGCGGGGTACACCTACGAGCAGTACTTC. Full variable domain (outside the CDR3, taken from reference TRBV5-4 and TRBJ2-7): ETGVTQSPTHLIKTRGQQVTLRCSSQSGHNTVSWYQQALGQGPQFIFQYYREEENGRGNFPPRFSGLQFPNYSSELNVNALELDDSALYLCASTQGAGYTYEQYFGPGTRLTVT.

In nucleotides, the CDR3 is TGTGCCTGGAGGGAGTCCTACGAGCAGTACTTC. Its protein product is CAWRESYEQYF. This sequence joins TRBV30 and TRBJ2-7; D is undetermined. The CDR3 is made up of 11 amino acids. Trimming left V 3 bases short and J 1 base short, with 4 bases between. Germline CDR1 GTSNPN, CDR2 SVGIG (reference sequence).

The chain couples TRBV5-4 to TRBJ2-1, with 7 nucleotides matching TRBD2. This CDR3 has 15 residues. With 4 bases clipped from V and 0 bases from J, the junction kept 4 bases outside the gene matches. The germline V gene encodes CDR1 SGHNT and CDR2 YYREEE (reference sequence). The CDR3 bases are TGTGCCAGCAGCACGGGGACTACCTCCTACAATGAGCAGTTCTTC. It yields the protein CASSTGTTSYNEQFF.

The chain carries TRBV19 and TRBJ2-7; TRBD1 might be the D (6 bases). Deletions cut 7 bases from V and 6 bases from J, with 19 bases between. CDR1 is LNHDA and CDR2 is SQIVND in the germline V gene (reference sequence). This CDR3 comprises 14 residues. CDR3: CASTQRTDRREQYF. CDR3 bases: TGTGCCAGTACCCAAAGGACAGATCGCCGCGAGCAGTACTTC.

CDR3 sequence reads: CATSFSGQGGTEAFF. For the CDR3, the DNA is TGTGCCACCAGCTTTTCGGGACAGGGGGGAACTGAAGCTTTCTTT. The rearrangement links TRBV15 to TRBJ1-1; 11 bases line up with TRBD1. CDR3 size: 15 residues. CDR1 and CDR2 from the germline V gene are LNHNV and YYDKDF (reference sequence). The J segment lost 5 bases and the V segment lost 5 bases, leaving 7 bases of the junction unmatched. Filled out from reference TRBV15 and TRBJ1-1, the complete variable domain reads DAMVIQNPRYQVTQFGKPVTLSCSQTLNHNVMYWYQQKSSQAPKLLFHYYDKDFNNEADTPDNFQSRRPNTSFCFLDIRSPGLGDTAMYLCATSFSGQGGTEAFFGQGTRLTVV.

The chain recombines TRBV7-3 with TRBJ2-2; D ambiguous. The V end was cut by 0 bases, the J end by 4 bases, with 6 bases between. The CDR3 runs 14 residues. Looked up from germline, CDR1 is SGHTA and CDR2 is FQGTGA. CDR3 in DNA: TGTGCCAGCAGCTTAACATCCGGCACCGGGGAGCTGTTTTTT. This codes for CASSLTSGTGELFF.

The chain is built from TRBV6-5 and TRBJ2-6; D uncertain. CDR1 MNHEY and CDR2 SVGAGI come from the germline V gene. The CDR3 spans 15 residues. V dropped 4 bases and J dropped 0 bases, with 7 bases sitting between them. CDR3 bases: TGTGCCAGCAGTTCCCTAAGCTCTGGGGCCAACGTCCTGACTTTC. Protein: CASSSLSSGANVLTF.

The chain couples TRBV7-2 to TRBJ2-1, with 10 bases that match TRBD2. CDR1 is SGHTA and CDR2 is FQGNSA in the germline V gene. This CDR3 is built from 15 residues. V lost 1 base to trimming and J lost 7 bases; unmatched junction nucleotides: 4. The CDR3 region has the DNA TGTGCCAGCAGCTTAGAAGCGGGAGGGACTAATGAGCAGTTCTTC. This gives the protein CASSLEAGGTNEQFF.

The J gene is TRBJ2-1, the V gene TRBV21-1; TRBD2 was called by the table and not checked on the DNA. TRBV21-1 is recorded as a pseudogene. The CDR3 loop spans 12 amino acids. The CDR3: CASSNAGNEQFF. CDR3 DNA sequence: TGTGCCAGCAGCAACGCCGGCAATGAGCAGTTCTTC.

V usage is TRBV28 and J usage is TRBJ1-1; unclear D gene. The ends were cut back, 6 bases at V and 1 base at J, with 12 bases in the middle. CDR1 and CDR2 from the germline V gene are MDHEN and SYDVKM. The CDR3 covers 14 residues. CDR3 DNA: TGTGCCAGCAGCAACCCAGGAAGGAACACTGAAGCTTTCTTT. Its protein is CASSNPGRNTEAFF.

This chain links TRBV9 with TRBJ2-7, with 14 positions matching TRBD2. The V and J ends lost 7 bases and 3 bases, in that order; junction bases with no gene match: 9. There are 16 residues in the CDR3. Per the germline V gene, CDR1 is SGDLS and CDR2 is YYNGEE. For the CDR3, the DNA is TGTGCCAGCTCTATCCAGGGACTAGCGGGAGTCTACGAGCAGTACTTC. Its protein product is CASSIQGLAGVYEQYF.

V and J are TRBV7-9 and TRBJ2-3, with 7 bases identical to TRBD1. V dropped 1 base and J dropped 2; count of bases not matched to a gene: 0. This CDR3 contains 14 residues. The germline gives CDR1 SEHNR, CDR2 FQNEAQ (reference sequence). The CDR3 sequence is CASSLEGATDTQYF. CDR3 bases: TGTGCCAGCAGCTTAGAGGGGGCCACAGATACGCAGTATTTT.

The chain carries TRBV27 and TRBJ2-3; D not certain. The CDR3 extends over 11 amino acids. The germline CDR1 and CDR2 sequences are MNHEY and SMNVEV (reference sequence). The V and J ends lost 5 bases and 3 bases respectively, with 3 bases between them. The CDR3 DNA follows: TGTGCCAGCAGTCCAACAGATACGCAGTATTTT. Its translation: CASSPTDTQYF.

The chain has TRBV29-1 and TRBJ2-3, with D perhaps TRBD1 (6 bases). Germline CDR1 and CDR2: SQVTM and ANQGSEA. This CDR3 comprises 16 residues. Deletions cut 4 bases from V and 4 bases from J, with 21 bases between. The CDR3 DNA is TGCAGCGTTGTAGGTAGTGTACAGGGACGCGCAGATACGCAGTATTTT. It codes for CSVVGSVQGRADTQYF.

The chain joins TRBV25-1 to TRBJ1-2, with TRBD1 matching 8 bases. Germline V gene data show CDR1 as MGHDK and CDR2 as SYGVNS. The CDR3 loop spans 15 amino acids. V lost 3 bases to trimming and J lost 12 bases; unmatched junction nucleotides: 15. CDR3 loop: CASSDSRTGRIIDTF. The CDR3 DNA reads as TGTGCCAGCAGTGATTCTAGGACAGGGCGGATTATTGACACCTTC.

The CDR3, as DNA: TGTGCCAGCAGCCTACAGGGTGCGAACACTGAAGCTTTCTTT. Residues: CASSLQGANTEAFF. This chain uses TRBV9 with TRBJ1-1; tentative D call: TRBD1 (6 bases). This CDR3 comprises 14 residues. V was trimmed by 4 bases and J by 1 base, leaving 11 bases between them. Germline CDR1 SGDLS, CDR2 YYNGEE.

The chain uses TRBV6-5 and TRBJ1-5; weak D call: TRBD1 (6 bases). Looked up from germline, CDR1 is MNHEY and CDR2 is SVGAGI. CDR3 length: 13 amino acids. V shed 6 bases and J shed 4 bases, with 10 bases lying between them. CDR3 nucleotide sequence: TGTGCCAGCAGCAACAGGGAGAATCAGCCCCAGCATTTT. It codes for CASSNRENQPQHF.

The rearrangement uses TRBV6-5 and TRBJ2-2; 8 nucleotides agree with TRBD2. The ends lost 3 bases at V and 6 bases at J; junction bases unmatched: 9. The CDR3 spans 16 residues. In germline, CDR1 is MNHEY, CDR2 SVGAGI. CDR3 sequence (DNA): TGTGCCAGCAGTTATAGAGAGCGGGAGATATCCGGGGAGCTGTTTTTT. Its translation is CASSYREREISGELFF.

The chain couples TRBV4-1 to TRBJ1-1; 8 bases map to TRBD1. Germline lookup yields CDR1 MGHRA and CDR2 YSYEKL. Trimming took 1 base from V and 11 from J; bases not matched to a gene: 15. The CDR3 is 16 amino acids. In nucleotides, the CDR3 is TGCGCCAGCAGCCAAGGAGCCCGGACAGGGCCCATCCGGGCTTTCTTT. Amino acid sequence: CASSQGARTGPIRAFF.

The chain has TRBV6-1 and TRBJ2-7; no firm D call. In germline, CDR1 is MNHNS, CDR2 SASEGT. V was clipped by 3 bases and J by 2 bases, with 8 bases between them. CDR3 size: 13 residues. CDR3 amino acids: CASSDPSPYEQYF. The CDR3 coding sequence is TGTGCCAGCAGTGACCCCTCCCCCTACGAGCAGTACTTC.

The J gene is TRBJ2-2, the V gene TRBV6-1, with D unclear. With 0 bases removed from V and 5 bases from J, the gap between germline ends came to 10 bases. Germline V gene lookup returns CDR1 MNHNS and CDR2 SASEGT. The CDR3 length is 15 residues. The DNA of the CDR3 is TGTGCCAGCAGTGAAGCCTCGGCGGCTACCGGGGAGCTGTTTTTT. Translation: CASSEASAATGELFF.